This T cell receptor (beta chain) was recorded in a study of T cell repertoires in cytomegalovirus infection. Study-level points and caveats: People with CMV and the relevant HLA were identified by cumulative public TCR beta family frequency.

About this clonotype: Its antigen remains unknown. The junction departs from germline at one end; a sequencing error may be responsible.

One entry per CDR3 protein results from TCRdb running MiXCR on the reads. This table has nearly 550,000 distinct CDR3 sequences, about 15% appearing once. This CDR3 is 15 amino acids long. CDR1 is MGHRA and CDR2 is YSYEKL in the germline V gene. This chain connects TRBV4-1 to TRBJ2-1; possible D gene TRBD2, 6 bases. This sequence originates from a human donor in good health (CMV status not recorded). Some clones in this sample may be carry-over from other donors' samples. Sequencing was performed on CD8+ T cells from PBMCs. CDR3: CASNQLIGSGNEQFF. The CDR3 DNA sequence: TGCGCCAGCAACCAACTTATCGGTAGCGGCAATGAGCAGTTCTTC.